The 16 T cell receptor beta chains below come from one sample, sequenced in a study of breast tumors, draining lymph nodes, adjacent tissues listed by TCRdb under 2016. Lymph node samples were obtained from the axillary draining lymph nodes of breast cancer patients. Library construction relied on multiplex PCR. Instrument used: Illumina HiSeq 2000. Using fastp at Q25 and MiXCR, TCRdb reprocessed the public reads and kept productive beta chains. Rows are unified per CDR3 protein, each entry keeping the most common DNA and genes. The sample table holds about 89,000 distinct CDR3 sequences, of which approximately 30% were seen once. The ten most abundant clones make up over 8% of the sample. Sequences were obtained from axillary lymph node tissue. Receptor source: a female donor with breast cancer. Some clones in this sample may be carry-over from other donors' samples.

The V gene is TRBV19, the J gene TRBJ1-3; D is undetermined. Germline V gene lookup returns CDR1 LNHDA and CDR2 SQIVND (reference sequence). V lost 1 base and J 8 bases, leaving 12 bases between the germline ends. The length of the CDR3 is 14 residues. For the CDR3, the DNA is TGTGCCAGTAGTATAGCCCGAGATGGCTACACCATATATTTT. This gives the protein CASSIARDGYTIYF.

This clonotype was recorded at least ten times. The genes are TRBV6-5 and TRBJ2-7, with TRBD2 matching 10 bases. Looked up from germline, CDR1 is MNHEY and CDR2 is SVGAGI. The CDR3 length is 19 residues. V was clipped by 2 bases and J by 4 bases; unmatched bases: 17. CDR3 nucleotide sequence: TGTGCCAGCAGTTACCGTCCCCCCTCTAGCGGGAGAGAGTTGTACGAGCAGTACTTC. This gives the protein CASSYRPPSSGRELYEQYF.

This clonotype has a count of ten or more. The chain is built from TRBV6-2 or TRBV6-3 and TRBJ1-5; D not certain. The germline CDR1 and CDR2 sequences are MNHEY and SVGEGT. Trimming took off 5 bases at V and 3 bases at J, with 11 bases between the two ends. This CDR3 contains 14 residues. The DNA of the CDR3 is TGTGCCAGCAGTCGCCGTGGTACCAATCAGCCCCAGCATTTT. Residues: CASSRRGTNQPQHF.

In nucleotides, the CDR3 is TGTGCCAGCAGCTTAGGAGCGGGAGGTCCTCGCTCCTACCCTGAGCAGTTCTTC. This encodes CASSLGAGGPRSYPEQFF. The gene calls are TRBV7-8 and TRBJ2-1, with 9 bases fitting TRBD2. The CDR3 runs to 18 residues. CDR1 and CDR2 (germline): SGHVS, FQNEAQ. The junction had 16 bases not matched to a gene; V was cut back by 1 base and J by 9 bases.

This clonotype was found many times. The chain combines TRBV20-1 with TRBJ1-5; D is unclear. This CDR3 is built from 13 residues. CDR1 is DFQATT, CDR2 SNEGSKA, per germline (reference sequence). Trimming left V 6 bases short and J 3 bases short, with 12 bases between. CDR3 bases: TGCAGTGCGCAAGCGCTGTTCAATCAGCCCCAGCATTTT. Translation gives CSAQALFNQPQHF.

This clonotype was detected many times. This sequence joins TRBV6-1 and TRBJ2-7; D is undetermined. Deletions cut 10 bases from V and 0 bases from J, with 13 bases between. The CDR3 has 13 residues. Germline CDR1 is MNHNS and CDR2 is SASEGT. In DNA form, the CDR3 reads TGTGCCACCCGTCCAGTGGGCTCCTACGAGCAGTACTTC. It codes for CATRPVGSYEQYF.

This clonotype has at least ten counts. The rearrangement joins TRBV7-2 to TRBJ2-5, with 8 nucleotides matching TRBD1. This CDR3 has 17 residues. Per germline, CDR1 SGHTA and CDR2 FQGNSA. After removal of 4 bases from V and 0 bases from J, the junction contained 10 bases not matched to a gene. The CDR3 bases are TGTGCCAGCAGCTCCCGGGGACAGGAGGCGTACCAAGAGACCCAGTACTTC. Its protein product is CASSSRGQEAYQETQYF.

This clonotype appeared many times. The rearrangement links TRBV7-9 to TRBJ2-7; D remains ambiguous. The CDR3 runs to 16 residues. The V gene lost 4 bases and the J gene lost 2 bases, with 18 bases spanning the gap. Germline V gene sequence: CDR1 SEHNR, CDR2 FQNEAQ (reference sequence). CDR3 amino acids: CASSSPSAETPYEQYF. The CDR3, as DNA: TGTGCCAGCAGCTCACCCTCGGCGGAGACACCCTACGAGCAGTACTTC.

DNA of the CDR3: TGTGCCACCAGCGAGAAAACCTACGAGCAGTACTTC. Protein product: CATSEKTYEQYF. This sequence joins TRBV15 and TRBJ2-7; no firm D call. V lost 5 bases, J lost 2 bases, and 7 bases lay in between. The CDR3 has 12 amino acids. The germline V gene encodes CDR1 LNHNV and CDR2 YYDKDF (reference sequence).

This clonotype was picked up many times. The V and J genes are TRBV6-1 and TRBJ1-5, with unresolved D. Trimming left V 2 bases short and J 2 bases short, with 13 bases between. Germline loops: CDR1 MNHNS, CDR2 SASEGT. CDR3 size: 16 residues. DNA of the CDR3: TGTGCCAGCAGTGAACTGATCGGAACAGGCAATCAGCCCCAGCATTTT. Translation gives CASSELIGTGNQPQHF.

This clonotype was counted at least ten times. The chain links TRBV7-3 to TRBJ2-1; a weak D match, TRBD2 (5 bases). This CDR3 is built from 15 residues. The germline V gene encodes CDR1 SGHTA and CDR2 FQGTGA. The V gene lost 2 bases and the J gene lost 3 bases, with 11 bases spanning the gap. CDR3 sequence reads: CASSLLPGLYNEQFF. The DNA for the CDR3 is TGTGCCAGCAGCTTACTACCCGGACTCTACAATGAGCAGTTCTTC.

A note on this clonotype: One end of the junction fails to match germline, which may point to a read error. The chain employs TRBV6-6 and TRBJ1-3; perhaps TRBD1 as D (5 bases). The CDR3 is 14 amino acids. Germline V gene data show CDR1 as MNHNY and CDR2 as SVGAGI (reference sequence). CDR3 nucleotide sequence: TGTGCCAGCAGGGGCGGGGGGGAAGGAACCACCGTATATTTT. This gives the protein CASRGGGEGTTVYF.

This clonotype showed up just once. Given a much more abundant clone one base away, this may be a read error. The chain uses TRBV30 and TRBJ2-7, with D maybe TRBD2 (5 bases). Germline CDR1 reads GTSNPN; CDR2 reads SVGIG (reference sequence). The length of the CDR3 is 13 residues. The CDR3 loop is CACTGSRGYGQYF. As DNA, the CDR3 is TGTGCCTGCACTGGGAGCCGCGGATACGGGCAGTACTTC.

This clonotype was seen ten or more times. J is TRBJ1-5 and V is TRBV19; D is uncertain. Germline V gene sequence: CDR1 LNHDA, CDR2 SQIVND (reference sequence). CDR3 length equals 15 residues. With 5 bases removed from V and 4 bases from J, the gap between germline ends came to 15 bases. As DNA, the CDR3 is TGTGCCAGTAGTCAACCCCCGGATGGTAATCAGCCCCAGCATTTT. Protein sequence: CASSQPPDGNQPQHF.

This clonotype was observed a handful of times. This could be a read error, since a much larger clone is one nucleotide away. This chain uses TRBV5-5 with TRBJ1-2; 7 positions match TRBD1. Germline-derived CDR1 and CDR2 are SGHKS and YYEKEE (reference sequence). The CDR3 is made up of 13 amino acids. Unmatched junction bases numbered 7, after V lost 4 bases and J lost 7 bases. This CDR3 reads CASSPRGPGGYTF. The CDR3, as DNA: TGTGCCAGCAGCCCGAGGGGGCCGGGTGGCTACACCTTC.

This clonotype occurred many times. This sequence joins TRBV6-5 and TRBJ1-2; perhaps TRBD1 as D (6 bases). V shed 3 bases and J shed 4 bases, with 15 bases lying between them. The CDR3 spans 15 residues. The germline V gene encodes CDR1 MNHEY and CDR2 SVGAGI. The CDR3 region is CASSYSGGLVYGYTF. The CDR3 coding sequence is TGTGCCAGCAGTTATTCCGGGGGCCTCGTCTATGGCTACACCTTC.